This T cell receptor beta chain originates from a study of blood T cell repertoires in COVID-19. The wider study: Some COVID-19 samples were acute and others convalescent; all came from the United States, Italy and Spain. Sample material is recorded as cDNA or gDNA derived from T cells, B-cell-depleted T cells, or PBMCs.

Study processing details: Amplifying reference gene primers gave estimates of nucleated cell counts. Clones were sequenced by immunoSEQ multiplex PCR, and TCRdb holds only the in-frame ones, with some missing. Clonal size and the V and J genes are those of that table, whereas D and trimming came from the DNA. Among some 68,000 clones listed, roughly nine tenths were seen once. Trimming pared 2 bases from V and 4 bases from J, leaving 8 bases between. The CDR3 has 13 residues. Germline CDR1 SEHNR, CDR2 FQNEAQ (reference sequence). The chain carries TRBV7-9 and TRBJ1-2, with D possibly matching TRBD1 (5 bases). The sample taken for sequencing was peripheral blood. The receptor was isolated from a man in his forties or fifties with COVID-19, enrolled during active disease. CDR3 sequence: CASSLTGFYGYTF. The DNA for the CDR3 is TGTGCCAGCAGCTTAACAGGCTTCTATGGCTACACCTTC.